This T cell receptor beta chain derives from a study of human thymus T cells. The CDR3 is made up of 13 amino acids. The ends were cut back, 5 bases at V and 2 bases at J, with 9 bases in the middle. CDR1 MNHNS and CDR2 SASEGT come from the germline V gene. Corrective heart surgery yielded the resections from which the thymus tissue came. Healthy Finnish infants undergoing corrective surgery for congenital heart defects were the donors. Study results and caveats: In unrelated individuals, thymic repertoires overlapped highly, according to related research. Across thymic and blood repertoires, the usage of V and J genes appeared to be biased.

Concerning this clone: Its antigen is currently unknown.

Sequencing was performed with immunoSEQ multiplex PCR; in TCRdb, only in-frame clones are kept and a portion is missing. The data hold some 130,000 clones, with about 93% observed a single time. The clonotype originates from a boy in the first two years of life with a congenital heart defect but otherwise immunologically healthy. The chain employs TRBV6-1 and TRBJ1-1; D uncertain. Sequencing was done on a sample of thymus tissue. This chain's CDR3 is CASSLEGNTEAFF. In DNA, the CDR3 is TGTGCCAGCAGTCTCGAGGGTAACACTGAAGCTTTCTTT.